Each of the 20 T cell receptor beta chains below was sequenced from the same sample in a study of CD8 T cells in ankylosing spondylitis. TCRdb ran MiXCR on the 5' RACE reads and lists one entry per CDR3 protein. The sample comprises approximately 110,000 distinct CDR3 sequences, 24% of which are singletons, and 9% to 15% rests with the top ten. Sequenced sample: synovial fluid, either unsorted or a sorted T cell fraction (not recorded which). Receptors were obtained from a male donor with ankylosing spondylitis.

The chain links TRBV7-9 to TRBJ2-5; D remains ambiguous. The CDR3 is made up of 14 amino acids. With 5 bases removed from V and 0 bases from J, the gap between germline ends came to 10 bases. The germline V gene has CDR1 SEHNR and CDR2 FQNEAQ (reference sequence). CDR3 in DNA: TGTGCCAGCAGCGATGGAGTGTACCAAGAGACCCAGTACTTC. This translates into CASSDGVYQETQYF.

Here the CDR3 reads CSVLGLAGVKNEQYF. CDR3 DNA: TGCAGCGTTCTCGGGCTAGCGGGAGTAAAGAACGAGCAGTACTTC. The chain carries TRBV29-1 and TRBJ2-7; 10 positions agree with TRBD2. This CDR3 has 15 residues. Germline V CDR1 and CDR2: SQVTM, ANQGSEA. V was pared by 5 bases and J by 5 bases, with 12 bases of the junction left unmatched.

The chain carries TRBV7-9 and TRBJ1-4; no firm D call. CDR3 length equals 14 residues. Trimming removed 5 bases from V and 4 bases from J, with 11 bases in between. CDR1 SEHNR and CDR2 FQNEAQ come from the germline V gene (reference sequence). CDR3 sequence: CASSVGLDNEKLFF. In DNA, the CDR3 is TGTGCCAGCAGCGTCGGACTTGATAATGAAAAACTGTTTTTT.

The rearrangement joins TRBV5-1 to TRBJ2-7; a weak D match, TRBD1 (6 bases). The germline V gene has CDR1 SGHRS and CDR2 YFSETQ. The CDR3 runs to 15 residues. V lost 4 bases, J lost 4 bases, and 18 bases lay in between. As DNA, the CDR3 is TGCGCCAGCAGCCCTACCGGGACATCCCAATACGAGCAGTACTTC. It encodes CASSPTGTSQYEQYF.

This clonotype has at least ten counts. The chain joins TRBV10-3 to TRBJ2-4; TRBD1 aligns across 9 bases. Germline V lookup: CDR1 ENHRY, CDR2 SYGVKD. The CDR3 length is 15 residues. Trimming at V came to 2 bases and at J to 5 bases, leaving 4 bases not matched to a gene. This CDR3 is CAISEVGDRENIQYF. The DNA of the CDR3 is TGTGCCATCAGTGAGGTCGGGGACAGGGAAAACATTCAGTACTTC.

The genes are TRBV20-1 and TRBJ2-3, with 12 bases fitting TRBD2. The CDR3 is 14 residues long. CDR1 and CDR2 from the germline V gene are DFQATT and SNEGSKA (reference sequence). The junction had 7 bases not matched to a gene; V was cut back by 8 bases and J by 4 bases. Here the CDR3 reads CSITSGRRADTQYF. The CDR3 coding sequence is TGCAGTATAACTAGCGGGAGGCGCGCAGATACGCAGTATTTT.

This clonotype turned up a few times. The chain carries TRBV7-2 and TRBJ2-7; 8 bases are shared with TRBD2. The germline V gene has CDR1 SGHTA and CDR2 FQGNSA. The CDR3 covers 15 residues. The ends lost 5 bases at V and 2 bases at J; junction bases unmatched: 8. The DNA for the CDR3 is TGTGCCAGCAGCGCTAGCCCGGGACTAGCCTACGAGCAGTACTTC. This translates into CASSASPGLAYEQYF.

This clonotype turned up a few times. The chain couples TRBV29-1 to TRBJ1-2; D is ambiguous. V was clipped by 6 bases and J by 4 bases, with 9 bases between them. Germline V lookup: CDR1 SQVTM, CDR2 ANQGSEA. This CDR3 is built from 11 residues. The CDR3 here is CSVAEGYGYTF. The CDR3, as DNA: TGCAGCGTCGCCGAGGGCTATGGCTACACCTTC.

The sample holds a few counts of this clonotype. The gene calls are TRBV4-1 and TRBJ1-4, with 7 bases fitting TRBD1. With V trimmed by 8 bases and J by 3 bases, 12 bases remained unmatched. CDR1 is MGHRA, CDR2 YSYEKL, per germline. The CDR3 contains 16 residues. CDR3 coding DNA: TGCGCCAGCCGGACCGACAGGGAGCGATCTAATGAAAAACTGTTTTTT. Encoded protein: CASRTDRERSNEKLFF.

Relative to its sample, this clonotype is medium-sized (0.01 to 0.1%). The CDR3 region is CASSAWAGGFYNEQFF. The CDR3 DNA sequence: TGTGCCAGCAGCGCTTGGGCGGGAGGGTTCTACAATGAGCAGTTCTTC. The rearrangement uses TRBV2 and TRBJ2-1; 9 positions match TRBD2. CDR1 is SNHLY, CDR2 FYNNEI, per germline. V dropped 6 bases and J dropped 3; count of bases not matched to a gene: 9. The CDR3 totals 16 residues.

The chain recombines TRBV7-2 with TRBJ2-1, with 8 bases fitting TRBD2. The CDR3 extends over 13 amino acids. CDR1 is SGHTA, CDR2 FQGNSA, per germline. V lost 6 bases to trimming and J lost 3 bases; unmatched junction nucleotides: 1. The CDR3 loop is CASRTSGYNEQFF. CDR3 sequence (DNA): TGTGCCAGCAGAACTAGCGGCTACAATGAGCAGTTCTTC.

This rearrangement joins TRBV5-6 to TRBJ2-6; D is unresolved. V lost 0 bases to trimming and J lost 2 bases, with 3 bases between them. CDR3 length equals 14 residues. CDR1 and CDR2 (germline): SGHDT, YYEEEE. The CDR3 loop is CASSLGPGANVLTF. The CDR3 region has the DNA TGTGCCAGCAGCTTGGGGCCTGGGGCCAACGTCCTGACTTTC.

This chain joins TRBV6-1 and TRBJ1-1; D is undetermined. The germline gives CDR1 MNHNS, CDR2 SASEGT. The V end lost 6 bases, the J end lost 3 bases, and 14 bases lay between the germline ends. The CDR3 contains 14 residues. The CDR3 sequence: CASSFGPYDTEAFF. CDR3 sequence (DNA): TGTGCCAGCAGCTTCGGGCCTTATGACACTGAAGCTTTCTTT.

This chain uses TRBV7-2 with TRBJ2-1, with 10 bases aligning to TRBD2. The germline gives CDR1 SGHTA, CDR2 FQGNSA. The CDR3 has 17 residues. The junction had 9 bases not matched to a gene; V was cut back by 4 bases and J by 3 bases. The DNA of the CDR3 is TGTGCCAGCAGCTCCCTGCCTAGCGGGAGTTTCTACAATGAGCAGTTCTTC. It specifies CASSSLPSGSFYNEQFF.

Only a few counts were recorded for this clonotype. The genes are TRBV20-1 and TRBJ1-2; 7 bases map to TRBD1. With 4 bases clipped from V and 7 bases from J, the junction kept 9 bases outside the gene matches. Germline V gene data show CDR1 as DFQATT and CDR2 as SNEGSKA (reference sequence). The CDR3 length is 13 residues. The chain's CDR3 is CSAKPGQSIGYTF. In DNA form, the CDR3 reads TGCAGTGCTAAACCGGGACAGAGCATTGGCTACACCTTC.

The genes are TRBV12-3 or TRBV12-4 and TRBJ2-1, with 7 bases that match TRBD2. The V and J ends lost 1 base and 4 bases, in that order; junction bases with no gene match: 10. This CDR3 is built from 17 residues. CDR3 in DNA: TGTGCCAGCAGTTTAGTTCAACTAGCGAGGCAGTACAATGAGCAGTTCTTC. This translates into CASSLVQLARQYNEQFF.

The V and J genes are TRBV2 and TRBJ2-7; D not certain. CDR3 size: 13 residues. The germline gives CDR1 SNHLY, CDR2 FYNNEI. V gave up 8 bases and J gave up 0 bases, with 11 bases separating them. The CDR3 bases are TGTGCCAGCCTGACGGCGGTCTCCTACGAGCAGTACTTC. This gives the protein CASLTAVSYEQYF.

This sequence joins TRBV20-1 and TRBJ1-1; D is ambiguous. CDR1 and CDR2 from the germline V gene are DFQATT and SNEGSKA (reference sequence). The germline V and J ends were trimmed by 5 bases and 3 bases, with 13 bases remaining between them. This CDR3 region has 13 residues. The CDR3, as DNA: TGCAGTGCTCTGGGCCAAGAGTACACTGAAGCTTTCTTT. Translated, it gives CSALGQEYTEAFF.

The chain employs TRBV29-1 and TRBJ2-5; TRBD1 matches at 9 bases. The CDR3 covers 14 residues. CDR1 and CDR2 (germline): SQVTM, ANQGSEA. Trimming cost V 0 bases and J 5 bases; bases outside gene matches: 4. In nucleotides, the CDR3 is TGCAGCGTTGAAGATACAGGGGGCATGGAGACCCAGTACTTC. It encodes CSVEDTGGMETQYF. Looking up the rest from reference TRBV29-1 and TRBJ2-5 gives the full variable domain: SAVISQKPSRDICQRGTSLTIQCQVDSQVTMMFWYRQQPGQSLTLIATANQGSEATYESGFVIDKFPISRPNLTFSTLTVSNMSPEDSSIYLCSVEDTGGMETQYFGPGTRLLVL.

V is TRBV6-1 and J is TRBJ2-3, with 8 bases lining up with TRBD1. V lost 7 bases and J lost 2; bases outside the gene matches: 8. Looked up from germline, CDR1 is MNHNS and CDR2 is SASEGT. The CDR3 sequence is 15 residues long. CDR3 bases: TGTGCCAGCACCCCTGACAGGGGACTCACAGATACGCAGTATTTT. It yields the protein CASTPDRGLTDTQYF.